This T cell receptor (beta chain) was sequenced in a study of T cells in localized non-small cell lung cancer. Study conclusions and caveats: Within adjacent lung there appeared a median around 57 of the top 100 tumor clones. Sequencing covered just one tumor region, so heterogeneity cannot be ruled out. Higher blood T cell density tracked longer overall survival. In uninvolved adjacent lung, T cell clonality reached its highest value, exceeding tumor.

TCRdb's table, derived via immunoSEQ multiplex PCR, lists solely in-frame clones and lacks some. This table has under 70,000 clones, 86% appearing once. CDR1 is SQVTM and CDR2 is ANQGSEA in the germline V gene. The CDR3 is 16 amino acids. Trimming cost V 3 bases and J 0 bases, with 17 bases left between them. Worth noting for this clone: As yet, its antigen is unknown.

The receptor was isolated from a woman between 40 and 69 years old with stage I lung adenocarcinoma. The V and J genes are TRBV29-1 and TRBJ1-1; D is uncertain. Sequenced here: peripheral blood, sampled before any cancer treatment. CDR3 in amino acids: CSVDSGVLVLNTEAFF. CDR3 nucleotides: TGCAGCGTTGACTCCGGCGTCCTGGTATTGAACACTGAAGCTTTCTTT.